This TCR beta chain was identified in a study of T cell repertoires in cytomegalovirus infection. The study, taken as a whole, reports: Ex vivo responses were dominated by HLA-C-restricted CMV-specific TCR beta clonotypes. CMV carriers with the relevant HLA were identified by cumulative public TCR beta family frequency.

One entry per CDR3 protein results from TCRdb running MiXCR on the reads. The sample shows around 800,000 distinct CDR3 sequences, approximately 30% of them seen only once. V lost 4 bases to trimming and J lost 3 bases; unmatched junction nucleotides: 11. The CDR3 consists of 16 residues. The germline gives CDR1 SEHNR, CDR2 FQNEAQ (reference sequence). Comments on this clonotype: Its antigen is undetermined.

The genes are TRBV7-9 and TRBJ1-2, with 7 positions matching TRBD1. This TCR was sampled from a human donor in good health (CMV status not recorded). Some clones in this sample may be carry-over from other donors' samples. The sample was cultured CD8+ T cells from PBMCs, taken from culture after CMV antigen stimulation. The DNA for the CDR3 is TGTGCCAGCAGCTCCTCTACAGGGGAGCTTTACTATGGCTACACCTTC. Protein product: CASSSSTGELYYGYTF.